This T cell receptor beta chain appears in the sequencing data of a study of human T cells and chemical hapten exposure. Time point: patch test 3, about 24 weeks after DPC sensitization. Regarding treatment: therapeutic diphenylcyclopropenone sensitization with weekly scalp DPC. Total RNA was isolated from whole blood that had not been fractionated. The V end lost 3 bases, the J end lost 9 bases, and 17 bases lay between the germline ends. CDR3 size: 14 residues. From germline, CDR1 is SGHAT and CDR2 FQNNGV. MiXCR, run by TCRdb on the RACE reads, gives a single entry per CDR3 protein. This table holds around 70,000 distinct CDR3 sequences, approximately 10% found once. This clonotype came up many times.

The specimen comprised whole blood, sampled in connection with sensitization to the hapten diphenylcyclopropenone (DPC). The TCR was taken from a woman aged 50 to 65 with alopecia areata. Some clones in this sample may be carry-over from other donors' samples. The V gene is TRBV11-2, the J gene TRBJ2-5; D gene uncertain. The CDR3 DNA reads as TGTGCCAGCAGCTTTGGATATCCCCTATTGGCCCAGTACTTC. Translated: CASSFGYPLLAQYF.